The 12 T cell receptor beta chains presented below share a single source sample, sequenced in a study of identical twins. TCRdb reprocessed the 5' RACE reads via MiXCR and lists one record per CDR3 protein. The sample holds 210,000 or so distinct CDR3 sequences, around 6.9% seen once. These data also featured in a second study, about yellow fever vaccine responses in identical twins.

Sequencing used memory (CD45RO+) T cells sorted from blood. The origin of the receptors is a woman under 30 in good health.

The sample holds a few counts of this clonotype. The CDR3 DNA reads TGCAGTGCCGCCCAACCGGGGGGAAAAAACATTCAGTACTTC. Its protein product is CSAAQPGGKNIQYF. V usage is TRBV20-1 and J usage is TRBJ2-4; 7 bases map to TRBD2. This CDR3 is 14 amino acids long. V lost 6 bases, J lost 4 bases, and 9 bases stayed unmatched. Germline CDR1 reads DFQATT; CDR2 reads SNEGSKA (reference sequence).

This clonotype was counted many times. The chain couples TRBV7-9 to TRBJ2-7; D might be TRBD2 (5 bases). V shed 3 bases and J shed 5 bases, with 5 bases lying between them. The CDR3 totals 11 residues. CDR1 and CDR2 from the germline V gene are SEHNR and FQNEAQ (reference sequence). The CDR3 sequence is CASSLGDEQYF. CDR3 DNA: TGTGCCAGCAGCTTGGGAGACGAGCAGTACTTC.

This clonotype appeared many times. The chain is built from TRBV20-1 and TRBJ1-2; D call uncertain. This CDR3 has 12 amino acids. Trimming pared 1 base from V and 8 bases from J, leaving 11 bases between. Per germline, CDR1 DFQATT and CDR2 SNEGSKA (reference sequence). Written as DNA, the CDR3 is TGCAGTGCTAGAGTCGAGAATATAGGCTACACCTTC. It is translated as CSARVENIGYTF.

This clonotype was detected ten times or more. The rearrangement joins TRBV6-2 or TRBV6-3 to TRBJ2-7; D not resolved. Trimming took 0 bases from V and 0 from J, leaving 15 bases between them. CDR3 length equals 17 residues. Germline V gene lookup returns CDR1 MNHEY and CDR2 SVGEGT. CDR3 nucleotides: TGTGCCAGCAGTTACTCGAAGAAAACGAAATTCTCCTACGAGCAGTACTTC. As protein: CASSYSKKTKFSYEQYF.

The chain employs TRBV28 and TRBJ2-3, with 9 bases identical to TRBD2. V dropped 6 bases and J dropped 5; count of bases not matched to a gene: 9. Germline V gene sequence: CDR1 MDHEN, CDR2 SYDVKM. CDR3 length: 15 amino acids. The DNA for the CDR3 is TGTGCCAGCAGGGGGCTAGCGGGGCGTGGAGATACGCAGTATTTT. It translates to CASRGLAGRGDTQYF.

The gene calls are TRBV20-1 and TRBJ1-5; weak D call: TRBD1 (6 bases). Germline V gives CDR1 DFQATT, CDR2 SNEGSKA (reference sequence). This CDR3 comprises 12 residues. Between the trimmed V and J ends, which lost 5 bases and 7 bases, there was a span of 12 bases. The CDR3 loop reads CSAVRGDQPQHF. CDR3 DNA sequence: TGCAGTGCTGTTAGGGGGGACCAGCCCCAGCATTTT.

The rearrangement joins TRBV4-1 to TRBJ1-5; 8 bases fit TRBD1. V lost 3 bases and J lost 6; bases outside the gene matches: 7. Germline lookup yields CDR1 MGHRA and CDR2 YSYEKL. This CDR3 comprises 15 residues. CDR3 sequence: CASSQVDRDRQPQHF. The CDR3 DNA follows: TGCGCCAGCAGCCAGGTGGACAGGGATCGTCAGCCCCAGCATTTT.

This chain uses TRBV6-2 or TRBV6-3 with TRBJ2-1, with D unresolved. Germline V gene lookup returns CDR1 MNHEY and CDR2 SVGEGT. The CDR3 extends over 10 amino acids. Trimming took 8 bases from V and 5 from J, leaving 4 bases between them. The DNA for the CDR3 is TGTGCCAGCGGCAACAATGAGCAGTTCTTC. Its protein is CASGNNEQFF.

The gene calls are TRBV12-3 or TRBV12-4 and TRBJ1-5; D ambiguous. Trimming left V 1 base short and J 0 bases short, with 4 bases between. CDR3 size: 14 residues. Here the CDR3 DNA reads TGTGCCAGCAGTTTAGTTTCTAGCAATCAGCCCCAGCATTTT. Translating gives CASSLVSSNQPQHF.

The sample holds many counts of this clonotype. The rearrangement uses TRBV12-3 or TRBV12-4 and TRBJ2-7; TRBD2 is a possible D gene (5 bases). The CDR3 spans 11 residues. V was trimmed by 6 bases and J by 7 bases, leaving 10 bases between them. DNA for the CDR3: TGTGCCAGCAGAAGAGGGAGTGAGCAGTACTTC. It yields the protein CASRRGSEQYF.

The rearrangement links TRBV30 to TRBJ2-7, with 11 bases lining up with TRBD2. This CDR3 region has 16 residues. V trimming: 1 base; J trimming: 0 bases; junction bases outside the gene matches: 5. Germline V CDR1 and CDR2: GTSNPN, SVGIG (reference sequence). The CDR3 loop reads CAWSGLAGQLSYEQYF. In DNA form, the CDR3 reads TGTGCCTGGAGTGGACTAGCGGGACAGCTCTCCTACGAGCAGTACTTC.

Only a few counts were recorded for this clonotype. This sequence joins TRBV28 and TRBJ2-1; D is possibly TRBD1 (6 bases). Germline loops: CDR1 MDHEN, CDR2 SYDVKM. The CDR3 runs to 14 residues. The V and J ends lost 3 bases and 2 bases respectively, with 8 bases between them. The CDR3: CASSFRTAYNEQFF. DNA for the CDR3: TGTGCCAGCAGTTTTCGGACAGCCTACAATGAGCAGTTCTTC.